The 5 T cell receptor beta chains reported below all come from one sample, sequenced in a study of blood T cell repertoires in COVID-19. Sequencing was performed with immunoSEQ multiplex PCR; in TCRdb, only in-frame clones are kept and a portion is missing. The sample has 150,000 to 200,000 clones; 90% to 95% are singletons. Sequencing was done on a sample of peripheral blood. The receptors derive from a woman aged 60-75 years with COVID-19, enrolled during active disease.

J is TRBJ2-2 and V is TRBV6-5; D unresolved. The CDR3 runs to 16 residues. Germline CDR1 reads MNHEY; CDR2 reads SVGAGI. V was clipped by 2 bases and J by 1 base, with 11 bases between them. The CDR3 sequence is CASSYIGGVNTGELFF. The DNA of the CDR3 is TGTGCCAGCAGTTACATAGGCGGCGTGAACACCGGGGAGCTGTTTTTT.

V is TRBV9 and J is TRBJ2-1; 11 bases fit TRBD2. Germline CDR1 SGDLS, CDR2 YYNGEE. This CDR3 spans 16 amino acids. V lost 3 bases, J lost 7 bases, and 9 bases stayed unmatched. CDR3 DNA: TGTGCCAGCAGCGGGTTAGCGGGGGGGCCTCGGAATGAGCAGTTCTTC. This gives the protein CASSGLAGGPRNEQFF.

This clone was detected only once. This chain connects TRBV24-1 to TRBJ2-1; tentative D call: TRBD1 (6 bases). Trimming left V 4 bases short and J 2 bases short, with 8 bases between. The CDR3 covers 14 residues. Germline V lookup: CDR1 KGHDR, CDR2 SFDVKD. CDR3 sequence (DNA): TGTGCCACCAGTGACCCAGGGGCCTACAATGAGCAGTTCTTC. Translation: CATSDPGAYNEQFF.

This clone showed up just once. The V call is TRBV9, the J call TRBJ1-4, with D tentatively TRBD1 (5 bases). The V and J ends lost 3 bases and 7 bases respectively, with 16 bases between them. Germline CDR1 reads SGDLS; CDR2 reads YYNGEE. The CDR3 runs to 15 residues. The DNA for the CDR3 is TGTGCCAGCAGCGAATCAGGGCAAGGGGCTGAAAAACTGTTTTTT. This codes for CASSESGQGAEKLFF.

This chain joins TRBV6-5 and TRBJ2-7; a weak D match, TRBD1 (6 bases). V was clipped by 7 bases and J by 13 bases, with 17 bases between them. Germline V gives CDR1 MNHEY, CDR2 SVGAGI. The CDR3 is 11 amino acids. The CDR3 loop reads CASIFQDSGYF. CDR3 nucleotides: TGTGCCAGCATCTTCCAGGACAGTGGATACTTC.